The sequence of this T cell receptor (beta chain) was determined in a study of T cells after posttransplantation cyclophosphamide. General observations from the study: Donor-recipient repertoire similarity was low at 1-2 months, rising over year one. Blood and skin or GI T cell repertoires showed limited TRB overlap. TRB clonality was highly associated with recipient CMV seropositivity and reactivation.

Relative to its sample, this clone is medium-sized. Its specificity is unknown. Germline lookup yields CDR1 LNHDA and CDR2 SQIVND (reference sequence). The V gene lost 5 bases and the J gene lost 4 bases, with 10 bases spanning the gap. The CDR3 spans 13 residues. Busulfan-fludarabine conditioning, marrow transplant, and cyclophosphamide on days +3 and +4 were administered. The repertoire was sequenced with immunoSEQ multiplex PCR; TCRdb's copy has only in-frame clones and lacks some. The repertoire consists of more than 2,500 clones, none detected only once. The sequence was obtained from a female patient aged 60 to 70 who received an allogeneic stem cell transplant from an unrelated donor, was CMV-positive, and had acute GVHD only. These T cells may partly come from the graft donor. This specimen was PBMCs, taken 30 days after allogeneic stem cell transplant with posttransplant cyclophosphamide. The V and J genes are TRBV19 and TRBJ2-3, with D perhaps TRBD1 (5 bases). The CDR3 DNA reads TGTGCCAGTAGTCCAGGGATCGCAGATACGCAGTATTTT. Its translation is CASSPGIADTQYF.